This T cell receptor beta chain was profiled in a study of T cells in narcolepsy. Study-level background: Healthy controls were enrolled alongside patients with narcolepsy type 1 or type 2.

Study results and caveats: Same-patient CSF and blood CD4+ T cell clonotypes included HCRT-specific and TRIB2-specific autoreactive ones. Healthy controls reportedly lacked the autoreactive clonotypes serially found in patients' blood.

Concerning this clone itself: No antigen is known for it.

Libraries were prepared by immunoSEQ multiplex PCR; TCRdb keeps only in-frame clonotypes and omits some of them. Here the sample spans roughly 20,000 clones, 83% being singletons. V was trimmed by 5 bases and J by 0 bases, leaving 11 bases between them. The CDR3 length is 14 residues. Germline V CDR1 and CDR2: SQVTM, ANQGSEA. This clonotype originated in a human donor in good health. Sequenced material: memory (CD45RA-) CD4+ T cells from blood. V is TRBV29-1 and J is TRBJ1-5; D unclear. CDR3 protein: CSVKSAGSNQPQHF. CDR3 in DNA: TGCAGCGTTAAGAGCGCGGGTAGCAATCAGCCCCAGCATTTT.